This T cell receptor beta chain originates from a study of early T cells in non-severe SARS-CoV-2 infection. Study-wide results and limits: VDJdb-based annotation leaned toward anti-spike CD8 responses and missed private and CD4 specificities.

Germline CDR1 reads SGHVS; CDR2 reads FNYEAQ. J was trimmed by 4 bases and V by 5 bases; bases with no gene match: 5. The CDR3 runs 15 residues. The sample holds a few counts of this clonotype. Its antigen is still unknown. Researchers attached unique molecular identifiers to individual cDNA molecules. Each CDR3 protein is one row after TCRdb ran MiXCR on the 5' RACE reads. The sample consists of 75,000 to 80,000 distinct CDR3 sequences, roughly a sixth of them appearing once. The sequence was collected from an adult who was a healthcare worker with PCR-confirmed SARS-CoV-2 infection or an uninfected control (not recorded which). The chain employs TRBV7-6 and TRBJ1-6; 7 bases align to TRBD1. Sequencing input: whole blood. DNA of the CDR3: TGTGCCAGCAGCGCAGACAGGGAGTATAATTCACCCCTCCACTTT. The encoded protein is CASSADREYNSPLHF. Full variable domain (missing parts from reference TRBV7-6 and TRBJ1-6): GAGVSQSPRYKVTKRGQDVALRCDPISGHVSLYWYRQALGQGPEFLTYFNYEAQQDKSGLPNDRFSAERPEGSISTLTIQRTEQRDSAMYRCASSADREYNSPLHFGNGTRLTVT.